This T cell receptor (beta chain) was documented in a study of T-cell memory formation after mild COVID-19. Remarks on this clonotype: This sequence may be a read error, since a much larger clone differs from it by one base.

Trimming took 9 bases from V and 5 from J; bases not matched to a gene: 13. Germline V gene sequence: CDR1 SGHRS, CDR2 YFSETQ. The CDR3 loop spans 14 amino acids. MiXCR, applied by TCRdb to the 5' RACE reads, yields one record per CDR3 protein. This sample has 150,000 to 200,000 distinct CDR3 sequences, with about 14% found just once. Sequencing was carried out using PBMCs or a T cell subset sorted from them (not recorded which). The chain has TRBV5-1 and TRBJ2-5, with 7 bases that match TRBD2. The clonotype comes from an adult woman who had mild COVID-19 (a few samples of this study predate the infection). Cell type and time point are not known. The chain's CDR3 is CATDLLAPRETQYF. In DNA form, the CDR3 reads TGCGCCACCGACCTACTAGCGCCGAGGGAGACCCAGTACTTC. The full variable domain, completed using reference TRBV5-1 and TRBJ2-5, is KAGVTQTPRYLIKTRGQQVTLSCSPISGHRSVSWYQQTPGQGLQFLFEYFSETQRNKGNFPGRFSGRQFSNSRSEMNVSTLELGDSALYLCATDLLAPRETQYFGPGTRLLVL.